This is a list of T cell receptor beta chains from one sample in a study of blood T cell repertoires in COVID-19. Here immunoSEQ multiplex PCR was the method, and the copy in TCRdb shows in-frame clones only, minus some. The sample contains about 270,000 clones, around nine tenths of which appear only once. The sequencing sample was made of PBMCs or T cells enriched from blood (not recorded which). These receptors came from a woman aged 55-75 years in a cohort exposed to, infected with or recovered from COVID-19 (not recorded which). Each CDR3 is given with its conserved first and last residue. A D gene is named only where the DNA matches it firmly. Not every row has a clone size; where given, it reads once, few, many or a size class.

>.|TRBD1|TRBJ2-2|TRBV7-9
TGTGCCAGCAGCCCTGGGACAGGGAGAAACACCGGGGAGCTGTTTTTT
CASSPGTGRNTGELFF
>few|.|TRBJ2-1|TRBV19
TGTGCCAGTAGTAAGGAGGAGGGCCCCTACAATGAGCAGTTCTTC
CASSKEEGPYNEQFF
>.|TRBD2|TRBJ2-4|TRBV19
TGTGCCAGTAGTATAGCCCGAACGAGACTAGCGGGAGGGATGACCAAAAACATTCAGTACTTC
CASSIARTRLAGGMTKNIQYF
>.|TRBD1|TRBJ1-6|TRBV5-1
TGCGCCAGCACCGCGGGACAGGGTGGTTCACCCCTCCACTTT
CASTAGQGGSPLHF
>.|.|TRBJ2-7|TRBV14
TGTGCCAGCAGACTGACGGGACTGAGTGAGCAGTACTTC
CASRLTGLSEQYF
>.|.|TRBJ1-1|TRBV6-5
TGTGCCAGCAGCAAATACACTGAAGCTTTCTTT
CASSKYTEAFF
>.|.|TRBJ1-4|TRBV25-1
TGTGCCAGCAGTGAATATCGGACTAATGAAAAACTGTTTTTT
CASSEYRTNEKLFF
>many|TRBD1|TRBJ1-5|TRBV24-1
TGTGCCACCAGTGAGGGGACAGGGGCTAGCAATCAGCCCCAGCATTTT
CATSEGTGASNQPQHF
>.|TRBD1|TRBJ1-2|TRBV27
TGTGCCAGCAGTTTGATAAAGGGGGCCCGACTAACTTATGGCTACACCTTC
CASSLIKGARLTYGYTF
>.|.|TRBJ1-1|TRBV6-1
TGTGCCAGCAGTGAAAGAAAAGGGGTGAACACTGAAGCTTTCTTT
CASSERKGVNTEAFF
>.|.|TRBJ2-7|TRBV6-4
TGTGCCAGCAGTGCTGAACTTACCTCCTACGAGCAGTACTTC
CASSAELTSYEQYF
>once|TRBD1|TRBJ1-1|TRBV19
TGTGCCAGTAGTTCTTACAGGGGACCGAACACTGAAGCTTTCTTT
CASSSYRGPNTEAFF
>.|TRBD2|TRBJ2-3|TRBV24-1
TGTGCCACCAGTGACCGGGGACTAGAGGACTACACAGATACGCAGTATTTT
CATSDRGLEDYTDTQYF
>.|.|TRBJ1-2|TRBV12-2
TGTGCAAGTCGCTTGGGGAAACCAGGGACAGGGATGGCATCTAACTATGGCTACACCTTC
CASRLGKPGTGMASNYGYTF
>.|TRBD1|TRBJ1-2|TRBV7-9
TGTGCCAGCGGACCCCTCGAACAGGGGGCGCGTGGCTACACCTTC
CASGPLEQGARGYTF
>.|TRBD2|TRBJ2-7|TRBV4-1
TGCGCCAGCAGCCAAAGCGGGACTGCCTACGAGCAGTACTTC
CASSQSGTAYEQYF
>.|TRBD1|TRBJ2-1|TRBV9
TGTGCCAGCAGCCCACTCGTATCCGGGACAGGGTTCAATGAGCAGTTCTTC
CASSPLVSGTGFNEQFF
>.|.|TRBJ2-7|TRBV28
TGTGCCAGCAGTTTAATACGGCCTAGCTCCTACGAGCAGTACTTC
CASSLIRPSSYEQYF
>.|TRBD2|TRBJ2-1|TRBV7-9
TGTGCCAGCAGCTTATTAAGTCTAGCGGGAGTGGTTGAGCAGTTCTTC
CASSLLSLAGVVEQFF
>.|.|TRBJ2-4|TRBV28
TGTGCCAGCACCTGGCAGTCCGGGGCCAAAAACATTCAGTACTTC
CASTWQSGAKNIQYF
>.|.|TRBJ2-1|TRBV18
TGTGCCAGCTCACCGGTGGGGAGCTCCTACAATGAGCAGTTCTTC
CASSPVGSSYNEQFF
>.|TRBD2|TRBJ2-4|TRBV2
TGTGCCAGCACGGCTAGCGGGGTTAAAAACATTCAGTACTTC
CASTASGVKNIQYF
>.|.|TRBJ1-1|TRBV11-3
TGTGCCAGCAGCTCAGACCGGAACACTGAAGCTTTCTTT
CASSSDRNTEAFF
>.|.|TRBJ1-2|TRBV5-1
TGCGCCAGCAGCTTGCTGGTGGGGGGAGGCTATGGCTACACCTTC
CASSLLVGGGYGYTF
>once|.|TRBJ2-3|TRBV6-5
TGTGCCAGCAGTTCTCCTGCAGATACGCAGTATTTT
CASSSPADTQYF
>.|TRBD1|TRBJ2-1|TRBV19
TGTGCCAGTAGTGCCCAGGGGGCCGGCTCCTACAATGAGCAGTTCTTC
CASSAQGAGSYNEQFF
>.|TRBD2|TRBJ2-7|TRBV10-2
TGCGCCAGCAGTGAGTCGCGGCTAGCGGGGGCCTACGAGCAGTACTTC
CASSESRLAGAYEQYF
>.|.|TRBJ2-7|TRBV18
TGTGCCAGCTCCGAGATCTACGAGCAGTACTTC
CASSEIYEQYF
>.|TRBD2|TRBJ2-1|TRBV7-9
TGTGCTAGCAGCTGGGGACTAGCGGGAGGGCCGAGGAATGAGCAGTTCTTC
CASSWGLAGGPRNEQFF
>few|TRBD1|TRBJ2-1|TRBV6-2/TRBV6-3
TGTGCCAGCAGTTACTCGCCCCCAGGGGGAATCTACAATGAGCAGTTCTTC
CASSYSPPGGIYNEQFF
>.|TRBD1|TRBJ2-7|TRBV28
TGTGCCAGCAGTCCCGGACAGGGTGTTGGCGAGCAGTACTTC
CASSPGQGVGEQYF
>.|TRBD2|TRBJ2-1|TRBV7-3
TGTGCCAGCAGCCTACAGCCCCCTGGGACTAGCGGAGATGAGCAGTTCTTC
CASSLQPPGTSGDEQFF
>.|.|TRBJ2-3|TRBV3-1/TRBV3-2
TGTGCCAGCAAAGGTAGCGGCAGCACAGATACGCAGTATTTT
CASKGSGSTDTQYF
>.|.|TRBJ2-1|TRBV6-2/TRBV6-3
TGTGCCAGCAGTGTGATCAGGGTAGGGAATGAGCAGTTCTTC
CASSVIRVGNEQFF
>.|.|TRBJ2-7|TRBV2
TGTGCCAGCAGTGTGGGGGGACTGTGGGTGTACTTC
CASSVGGLWVYF
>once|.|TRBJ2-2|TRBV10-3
TGTGCCATCAGTGAATCTGGAGTTGGCACCGGGGAGCTGTTTTTT
CAISESGVGTGELFF
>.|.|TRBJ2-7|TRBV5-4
TGTGCCAGCAGCTTGGGGAGCGGGCCCTCCTACGAGCAGTACTTC
CASSLGSGPSYEQYF
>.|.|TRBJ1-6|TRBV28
TGTGCCAGCAGTTGGGGGGGCGCGGGTTCACCCCTCCACTTT
CASSWGGAGSPLHF
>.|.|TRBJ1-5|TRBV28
TGTGCCAGCAGTTTAATCCAGGGCAATCAGCCCCAGCATTTT
CASSLIQGNQPQHF
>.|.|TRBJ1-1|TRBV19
TGTGCCAGTAGATCGGGGGGAACGAACACTGAAGCTTTCTTT
CASRSGGTNTEAFF
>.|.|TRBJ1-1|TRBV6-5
TGTGCCAGCAGTTACTCCGGGGTCGAAGCTTTCTTT
CASSYSGVEAFF
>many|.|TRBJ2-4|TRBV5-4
TGTGCCAGCAGCCCGGGAGTAGCCAAAAACATTCAGTACTTC
CASSPGVAKNIQYF
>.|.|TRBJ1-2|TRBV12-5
TGTGCTAGTGGTTTGGTACCTAGGGAGAGAGGCTACACCTTC
CASGLVPRERGYTF
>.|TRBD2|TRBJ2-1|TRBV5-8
TGTGCCAGCAGCCGAAGGACTAGCGGGTACAATGAGCAGTTCTTC
CASSRRTSGYNEQFF
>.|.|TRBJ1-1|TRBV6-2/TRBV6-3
TGTGCCAGCAGTTACGGGTTGCGGTACACTGAAGCTTTCTTT
CASSYGLRYTEAFF
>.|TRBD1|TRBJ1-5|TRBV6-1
TGTGCCAGCAGTGAATCCCCATCGACAGGGCAGAATCAACCCCAGCATTTT
CASSESPSTGQNQPQHF
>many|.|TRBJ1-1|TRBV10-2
TGCGCCAGCAGTGTTCCCGGGTCCACAAACACTGAAGCTTTCTTT
CASSVPGSTNTEAFF
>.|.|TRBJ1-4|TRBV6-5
TGTGCCAGCAAGAGGACACTGGTTAATGAAAAACTGTTTTTT
CASKRTLVNEKLFF
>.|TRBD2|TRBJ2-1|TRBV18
TGTGCCAGCTCTCCGGGACTAGCGAGAAACAATGAGCAGTTCTTC
CASSPGLARNNEQFF
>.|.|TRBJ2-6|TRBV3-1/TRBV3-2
TGTGCCAGCAGCCCTAGTAGGAGCGACTCTGGGGCCAACGTCCTGACTTTC
CASSPSRSDSGANVLTF
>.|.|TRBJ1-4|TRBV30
TGTGCCTGGAGTGTAACCGGAGCGGGTGAAAAACTGTTTTTT
CAWSVTGAGEKLFF
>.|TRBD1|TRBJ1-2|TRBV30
TGTGCCTGGACCCGGGACAGGGATGAATATGGCTACACCTTC
CAWTRDRDEYGYTF
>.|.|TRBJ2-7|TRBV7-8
TGTGCCAGCAGCGCCCGGGACATAGGCGCCTACGAGCAGTACTTC
CASSARDIGAYEQYF
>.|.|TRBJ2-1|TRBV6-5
TGTGCCAGCAGTTACCTTAGGTCAGGGTATAATGAGCAGTTCTTC
CASSYLRSGYNEQFF
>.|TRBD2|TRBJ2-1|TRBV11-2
TGTGCCAGCAGCCTACTAGCGGGCTCCTACAATGAGCAGTTCTTC
CASSLLAGSYNEQFF